This entry describes one T cell receptor (beta chain). The antigen it binds to is not known. One base away there is no much larger clone; base qualities are not given. The TCR beta CDR3 regions were amplified from RNA transcripts. The TCR CDR3 was subjected to a first round of RT-PCR using the HTBI primer set and the Qiagen OneStep RT-PCR kit. Libraries were constructed in a second round of multiplex PCR, after which size selection and purification were performed. Libraries were sequenced paired-end with 100 bp reads on an Illumina HiSeq2000. The study's processing was this. SOAPnuke was used to process the raw data, throwing out any read that contained adapters or uncalled bases, had a mean Phred below 15, or lacked an exact constant-primer or identifier match. COPE v1.2.5 was used to merge the high-quality paired reads, and each unique nucleotide sequence was defined as a clonotype. MiTCR v1.1 was used to align clonotypes to the IMGT TRBV, TRBD and TRBJ reference segments. The analysis was restricted to V-J combinations with a frequency above 0.0001, which together covered roughly 99% of the repertoires. The TCS score was defined as F50 (clonal expansion) divided by E x V (chaos), with BLOSUM62-based TCRdist calculated between CDR3 peptides within each V-J. Welch's t-statistics and random forest reduced around 550 V-J features to roughly 13, which were used in a naive Bayes classifier (R e1071). Starting from the raw public reads, TCRdb applied fastp trimming at Q25, assembled clones with MiXCR and retained in-frame beta chains. All rows with the same CDR3 protein become a single entry with the most common DNA and genes. V and J calls and clone size were set by TCRdb, not the authors. A total of 500,000 to 650,000 distinct CDR3 sequences appear in this sample, around 13% of them only once. The biggest ten clones account for 12% of the sample.

The CDR3, from cysteine to phenylalanine, totals 17 residues. Solely the CDR3 DNA is kept, with 51 bases framed from the first base. The trim is 3 bases for V and 0 bases for J, with a gap of 15 bases between the germline ends. The germline V gene provides CDR1 SGHVS and CDR2 FQNEAQ. These data originate in a study of T cells in Graves' hyperthyroidism and ophthalmopathy (dated by TCRdb to about 2019). General notes on the study: Peripheral blood samples were taken at initial diagnosis, before any treatment was given. In roughly six Graves' hyperthyroidism patients, the study also compared T-cell repertoires from thyroid tissue with T-cell repertoires from blood. An independent validation cohort of about 20 hyperthyroidism patients and 15 or so patients who later progressed to ophthalmopathy tested prospective prediction of ophthalmopathy. After blood sampling, hyperthyroidism patients were treated with methimazole at a starting dose of 30 mg daily, and ophthalmopathy patients were treated with high-dose intravenous methylprednisolone. According to the paper, TCR Vbeta CDR3 sequencing was carried out on about 140 peripheral blood samples, which came from fewer than 50 ophthalmopathy, under 85 hyperthyroidism and about 17 progressor patients. To identify distinguishing TCR V-J signatures, a discovery cohort of about a hundred patients was used, comprising 40 to 45 with Graves' ophthalmopathy and roughly 60 with stable Graves' hyperthyroidism. The 90 to 100 discovery patients were randomly divided into training and test sets at a 7:3 ratio. Points the paper makes about the study in general: During validation, the model predicted progression to ophthalmopathy a median of about 6.3 months ahead of onset, with around 65% sensitivity and more than 72% specificity. In cross-validation, a model built on a 13 V-J signature told ophthalmopathy apart from stable hyperthyroidism with approximately 91% sensitivity and approximately 81% specificity, and in testing the same model reached 80%/75%. Most expanded thyroid clonotypes (frequency above 0.001) were also detected in blood, suggesting blood repertoires may reflect thyroid immune responses. No statistical method was used to set the sample size in advance, and investigators knew the group allocation.

In the ophthalmopathy patients, disease was moderately to severely active, with a Clinical Activity Score of 3 or more, a NOSPECS grade of 4 or more, and a duration of less than 3 months. The study excluded patients with uncontrolled infections, other autoimmune diseases, pregnancy or lactation. Diagnoses were established on the basis of clinical symptoms, serum thyroxine and TRAb, thyroid ultrasound, and orbital computed tomography. PBMCs were isolated from about 9.1 ml of fresh peripheral blood by Ficoll-Paque density gradient centrifugation. Total RNA was extracted using Trizol reagent, and RNA quality was assessed on an Agilent 2100 Bioanalyzer.

The sequence came from a woman between 50 and 59 years old with Graves' ophthalmopathy. Sequenced: blood. The chain joins TRBV7-8 to TRBJ2-1; the D gene is possibly TRBD1 or TRBD2, with 5 bases matching each. The CDR3: CASSFGRWGNSYNEQFF. The DNA sequence is given as TGTGCCAGCAGCTTTGGGCGATGGGGGAACTCCTACAATGAGCAGTTCTTC.